Here is one T cell receptor beta chain with its context. The target antigen is unknown. An end of the junction does not agree with germline; a read error may underlie this. The data originate from a study of neurological immune-mediated disorders. cDNA was made by 5'RACE with 10-nucleotide random UMIs. TCRdb re-analysed the 5' RACE reads in MiXCR, keeping a single row per CDR3 protein. The repertoire holds tens of thousands of distinct CDR3 sequences, with roughly 3.2% as singletons. This CDR3 is 12 amino acids long. Germline assignment: CDR1 LGHNA and CDR2 YNFKEQ. Study-level points and caveats: Patients with HTLV-1-associated myelopathy had the highest level of TCR clonal expansion, whereas patients with multiple sclerosis had the lowest level, falling beneath the level found in healthy controls.

This clonotype originated in a woman between 45 and 65 years old with multiple sclerosis. Sequenced sample: PBMCs. V and J are TRBV4-2 and TRBJ2-1; D unresolved. Here the CDR3 reads CDSSKGPYEQFF. CDR3 DNA: TGTGACAGCAGCAAAGGACCCTACGAGCAGTTCTTC.